This record looks at one T cell receptor beta chain sequence and its context. Antigen unknown. Assay used: immunoSEQ multiplex PCR; TCRdb lists only in-frame clones, some missing. This table holds under 150,000 clones, more than 65% found once. The data derive from a study of T cell responses to AZD1222 COVID-19 vaccine. The study's findings and limits: The donor cohort was predominantly white British with a female majority, and clonal diversity may have been underestimated. Seropositive AZD1222 recipients at baseline numbered only five or six. Mapped onto spike, vaccine-associated CD4 TCRs spanned it and were dominant at 160-218 and 743-854. Nearly half of the spike-specific TCRs reportedly recognize variant regions that carry no mutations.

Germline lookup yields CDR1 MDHEN and CDR2 SYDVKM. CDR3 length: 14 amino acids. V was pared by 6 bases and J by 3 bases, with 11 bases between. The sequencing here drew on peripheral blood, taken 28 days after the second AZD1222 dose. The origin of this receptor is an adult who received the AZD1222 COVID-19 vaccine. V and J are TRBV28 and TRBJ1-4; TRBD1 is a possible D gene (6 bases). The CDR3 region has the DNA TGTGCCAGCAGACCGGGACAAGCTAATGAAAAACTGTTTTTT. Its protein is CASRPGQANEKLFF.